Listed below are T cell receptor beta chains from one sample, sequenced in a study of T-cell reconstitution after alpha-beta-depleted transplantation in children. TCRdb ran MiXCR on the PCR reads and lists one entry per CDR3 protein. Among 900,000 or so distinct CDR3 sequences listed, 15% to 20% were seen once. The specimen comprised PBMCs, mostly from graft donor cells, sampled 360 days after TCRalphabeta/CD19-depleted stem cell transplant. The receptors here all came from a male patient aged 10-17 years who had a stem cell transplant for acute lymphoblastic leukemia, so the T cells may come from the graft donor. Both conserved end residues are part of each CDR3. D genes are given only for firm matches. Only part of the rows carry a size: once, few, many, or a class if the clone is expanded.

>TRBV29-1|TRBJ1-2|.|.
TGCAGCGTTACCAGAAACTATGGCTACACCTTC
CSVTRNYGYTF
>TRBV5-1|TRBJ2-1|few|.
TGCGCCAGCAGCTTGGAACATAGCTCCTACAATGAGCAGTTCTTC
CASSLEHSSYNEQFF
>TRBV20-1|TRBJ2-2|few|TRBD1
TGCAGTGCTAGTAAGGGGGCGCGAATCGGGGAGCTGTTTTTT
CSASKGARIGELFF
>TRBV11-1|TRBJ1-2|.|TRBD1
TGTGCCAGCAGCTCCCTTCCGCCCAGGGGGCACCGAGGTTATGATGGCTACACCTTC
CASSSLPPRGHRGYDGYTF
>TRBV5-1|TRBJ1-2|few|.
TGCGCCAGCAGCGCGGGGCTTAACTATGGCTACACCTTC
CASSAGLNYGYTF
>TRBV3-1|TRBJ2-2|.|.
TGTGCCAGCAGCGGTCTAGCCGTTACGCAACACACCGGGGAGCTGTTTTTT
CASSGLAVTQHTGELFF
>TRBV11-2|TRBJ2-2|.|.
TGTGCCAGCAGCATGGCCGGAAGTTTGAGGGGCACCGGGGAGCTGTTTTTT
CASSMAGSLRGTGELFF
>TRBV5-1|TRBJ2-7|.|TRBD1
TGCGCCAGCAGCCCGGGACAGGCGGTCGTCGAGCAGTACTTC
CASSPGQAVVEQYF
>TRBV15|TRBJ2-5|many|TRBD1
TGTGCCACCAGCAGACTGGGACAGCAAGAGACCCAGTACTTC
CATSRLGQQETQYF
>TRBV5-1|TRBJ2-5|many|TRBD2
TGCGCCAGCAGGCGGGAGCTCCAAGAGACCCAGTACTTC
CASRRELQETQYF
>TRBV14|TRBJ2-5|.|.
TGTGCCAGTCGAGCGGGTGGGACTTTGGGGACCCAGTACTTC
CASRAGGTLGTQYF